This is a list of T cell receptor beta chains from one sample in a study of T cell responses to AZD1222 COVID-19 vaccine. Generated by immunoSEQ multiplex PCR, the TCRdb table keeps only in-frame clones and is missing some. Here the sample spans more than 110,000 clones, roughly 90% being singletons. This specimen consisted of peripheral blood, obtained on day 0 of AZD1222 vaccination. The receptor source for this set is an adult in good health. The CDR3 runs from the conserved cysteine through the conserved F or W. The D gene is left open where the match is weak. Rows may omit the clone size; those that give it use once, few, many or a size class.

D,J,V,size,DNA,CDR3
TRBD1,TRBJ2-7,TRBV10-2,.,TGCGCCAGCAGTGAAGGGACAGGGGCCTACGAGCAGTACTTC,CASSEGTGAYEQYF
.,TRBJ2-3,TRBV19,.,TGTGCCAGCCGGGAGCTCCTTACGCAGTATTTT,CASRELLTQYF
TRBD1,TRBJ2-7,TRBV27,.,TGTGCCAGCAGGAGACAGGGGGAGTACGAGCAGTACTTC,CASRRQGEYEQYF
.,TRBJ2-7,TRBV7-2,.,TGTGCCAGCACCTTGACCTCCCGGGAAACAAGCGAGCAGTACTTC,CASTLTSRETSEQYF
.,TRBJ2-3,TRBV7-2,.,TGTGCCAGCAGCTCTGACGGGAGCACAGATACGCAGTATTTT,CASSSDGSTDTQYF
.,TRBJ2-3,TRBV5-1,.,TGCGCCAGCAGGGACGTAGGGCCTCGTGATACGCAGTATTTT,CASRDVGPRDTQYF
TRBD2,TRBJ2-3,TRBV4-3,.,TGCGCCAGCAGCCAAGATCCAGCGGGAGTAGATACGCAGTATTTT,CASSQDPAGVDTQYF
.,TRBJ2-1,TRBV12-3/TRBV12-4,once,TGTGCCAGCAGACCTTTAGGGGACAATGAGCAGTTCTTC,CASRPLGDNEQFF
.,TRBJ2-7,TRBV5-1,once,TGCGCCAGCAGCTCGGACGGATCCATCTACGAGCAGTACTTC,CASSSDGSIYEQYF
.,TRBJ1-2,TRBV24-1,.,TGTGCCACCAGTGATCAGGGATGGTATGGCTACACCTTC,CATSDQGWYGYTF
.,TRBJ2-3,TRBV19,.,TGTGCCAGTAGTATCTGGGCCGGGAGAACAGATACGCAGTATTTT,CASSIWAGRTDTQYF
.,TRBJ1-1,TRBV6-5,.,TGTGCCAGCAGTTACTCGCGTCCACTCGACACTGAAGCTTTCTTT,CASSYSRPLDTEAFF
.,TRBJ2-7,TRBV6-2/TRBV6-3,.,TGTGCCAGCAGTTTCGGCGGAGGCGAGCAGTACTTC,CASSFGGGEQYF
TRBD1,TRBJ2-3,TRBV5-6,.,TGTGCCAGCAGCTTGGCCGGACAGGGGGAAACAGATACGCAGTATTTT,CASSLAGQGETDTQYF
.,TRBJ1-3,TRBV9,once,TGTGCCAGCAGCGCAGGAACTGCCGGAAACACCATATATTTT,CASSAGTAGNTIYF
.,TRBJ1-1,TRBV5-4,.,TGTGCCAGCAGCTTGCTGCAGGGAGAAGCTTTCTTT,CASSLLQGEAFF
TRBD1,TRBJ2-1,TRBV7-6,.,TGTGCCAGCAGCCTCCGCGGGGGACAGGGGATCAATGAGCAGTTCTTC,CASSLRGGQGINEQFF
TRBD2,TRBJ2-3,TRBV19,.,TGTGCCAGTAGTACCCCCGGGGGGGGAAGAACAGATACGCAGTATTTT,CASSTPGGGRTDTQYF
TRBD1,TRBJ1-2,TRBV5-4,.,TGTGCCAGCAGCTTGGGGCGACAGGGTAACTATGGCTACACCTTC,CASSLGRQGNYGYTF
.,TRBJ2-3,TRBV6-5,.,TGTGCCAGCAGTACAGGAAAGTGGGCAGATACGCAGTATTTT,CASSTGKWADTQYF
TRBD2,TRBJ2-7,TRBV4-1,.,TGCGCCAGCAGCCAAGGTTCCGGGGGGGAATACGAGCAGTACTTC,CASSQGSGGEYEQYF
TRBD1,TRBJ1-1,TRBV6-4,.,TGTGCCAGCAGTCCCCCGGACCTCAGGGGGCGATGGACTGAAGCTTTCTTT,CASSPPDLRGRWTEAFF
TRBD2,TRBJ2-7,TRBV5-5,once,TGTGCCAGCAGCGCCCTACTAGCGGTCCCGGTGGAGCAGTACTTC,CASSALLAVPVEQYF
TRBD1,TRBJ1-5,TRBV19,.,TGTGCCAGTAGTCCCCCTCAGGGGGGCGGAAGCAATCAGCCCCAGCATTTT,CASSPPQGGGSNQPQHF
.,TRBJ2-7,TRBV5-1,.,TGCGCCAGCAGCTTGGAGGGTCGGGGACCCTACGAGCAGTACTTC,CASSLEGRGPYEQYF
.,TRBJ1-5,TRBV5-6,.,TGTGCCAGCAGCTCCCTAGGGGGTCAGCCCCAGCATTTT,CASSSLGGQPQHF